At least ten counts were recorded for the clone carrying this T cell receptor beta chain. Its antigen remains unidentified. This CDR3 is 17 amino acids long. Germline CDR1 is SGHRS and CDR2 is YFSETQ. V shed 3 bases, J shed 1 base, and the junction held 6 bases outside the gene matches. The sample belongs to a study of CD8 T cells in ankylosing spondylitis. Findings of the study overall: Reports say disease-linked clones showed up significantly more in matched ankylosing spondylitis synovial fluid. A subset of motif variants has previously been described in the synovial fluid and blood of reactive arthritis. Disease-linked clones bore a CD8+ phenotype and were relatively rare in peripheral blood. For ankylosing spondylitis blood, a TCR beta motif of 8 or 9 highly homologous variants appeared characteristic.

For TCR beta, libraries came from quantitative 5'-RACE with molecular barcodes. Each CDR3 protein is one row after TCRdb ran MiXCR on the 5' RACE reads. The sample yields hundreds of thousands of distinct CDR3 sequences, 12% seen once. Sequenced input: blood, either unsorted or a sorted T cell fraction (not recorded which). The sequence was obtained from a male donor with ankylosing spondylitis. This chain uses TRBV5-1 with TRBJ2-1; 11 bases map to TRBD2. The CDR3 protein is CASSSDGTSGSYNEQFF. Here the CDR3 DNA reads TGCGCCAGCAGCTCTGATGGGACTAGCGGATCCTACAATGAGCAGTTCTTC.